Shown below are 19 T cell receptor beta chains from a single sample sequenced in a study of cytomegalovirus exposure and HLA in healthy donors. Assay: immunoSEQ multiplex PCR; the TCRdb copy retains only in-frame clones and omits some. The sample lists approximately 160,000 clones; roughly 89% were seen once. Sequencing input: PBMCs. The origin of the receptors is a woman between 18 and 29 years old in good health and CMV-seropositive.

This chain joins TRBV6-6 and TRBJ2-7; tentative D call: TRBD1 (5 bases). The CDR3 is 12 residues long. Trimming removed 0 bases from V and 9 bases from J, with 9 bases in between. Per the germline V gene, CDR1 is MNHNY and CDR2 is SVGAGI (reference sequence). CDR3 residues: CASSYSQGMQYF. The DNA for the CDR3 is TGTGCCAGCAGTTACTCTCAGGGTATGCAGTACTTC.

The CDR3 protein is CASSYSTGGRYTF. The CDR3 DNA sequence: TGTGCCAGCAGTTACTCGACAGGGGGCCGCTACACCTTC. This rearrangement joins TRBV6-5 to TRBJ1-2, with TRBD1 matching 10 bases. The CDR3 is 13 residues long. V shed 0 bases, J shed 9 bases, and the junction held 1 base outside the gene matches. Per germline, CDR1 MNHEY and CDR2 SVGAGI.

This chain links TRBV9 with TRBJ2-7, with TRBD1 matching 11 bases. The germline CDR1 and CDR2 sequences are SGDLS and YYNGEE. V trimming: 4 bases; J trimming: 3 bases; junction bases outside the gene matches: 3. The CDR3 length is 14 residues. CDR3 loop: CASSIGTGGYEQYF. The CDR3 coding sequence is TGTGCCAGCAGCATTGGGACAGGGGGCTACGAGCAGTACTTC.

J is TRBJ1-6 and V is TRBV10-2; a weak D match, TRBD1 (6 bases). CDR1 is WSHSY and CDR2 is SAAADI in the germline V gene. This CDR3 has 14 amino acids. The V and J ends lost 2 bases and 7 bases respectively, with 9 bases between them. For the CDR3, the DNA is TGCGCCAGCAGTGAGCAGCAGGGGAATTCACCCCTCCACTTT. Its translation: CASSEQQGNSPLHF.

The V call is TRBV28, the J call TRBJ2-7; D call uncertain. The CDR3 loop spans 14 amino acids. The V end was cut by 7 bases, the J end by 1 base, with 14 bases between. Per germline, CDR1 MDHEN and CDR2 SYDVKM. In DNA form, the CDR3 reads TGTGCCAGCACCCCCAGGCAGCCGTCCTACGAGCAGTACTTC. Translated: CASTPRQPSYEQYF.

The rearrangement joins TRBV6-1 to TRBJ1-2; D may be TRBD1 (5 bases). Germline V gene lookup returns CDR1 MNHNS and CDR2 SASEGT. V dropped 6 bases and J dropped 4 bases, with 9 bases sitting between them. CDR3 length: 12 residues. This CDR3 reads CASRGGLYGYTF. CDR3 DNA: TGTGCCAGCAGGGGGGGACTCTATGGCTACACCTTC.

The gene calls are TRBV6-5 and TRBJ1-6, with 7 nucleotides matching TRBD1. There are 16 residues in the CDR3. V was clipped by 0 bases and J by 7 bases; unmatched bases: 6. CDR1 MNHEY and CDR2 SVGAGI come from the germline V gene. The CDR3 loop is CASSYSLGRGNSPLHF. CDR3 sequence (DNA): TGTGCCAGCAGTTACTCCCTGGGCAGGGGGAATTCACCCCTCCACTTT.

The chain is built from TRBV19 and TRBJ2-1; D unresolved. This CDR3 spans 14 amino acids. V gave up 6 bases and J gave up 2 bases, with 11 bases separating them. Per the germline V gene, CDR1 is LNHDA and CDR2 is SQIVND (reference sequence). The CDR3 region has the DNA TGTGCCAGTAGCCTAGACTTTACCTACAATGAGCAGTTCTTC. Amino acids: CASSLDFTYNEQFF.

In DNA, the CDR3 is TGTGCCAGTAGTGTAACAGGGATCTACGAGCAGTACTTC. Translation: CASSVTGIYEQYF. The J gene is TRBJ2-7, the V gene TRBV19; maybe TRBD1 (6 bases). With 5 bases removed from V and 3 bases from J, the gap between germline ends came to 11 bases. The CDR3 runs 13 residues. Germline CDR1 and CDR2: LNHDA and SQIVND (reference sequence). Variable domain in full (rest from reference TRBV19 and TRBJ2-7): DGGITQSPKYLFRKEGQNVTLSCEQNLNHDAMYWYRQDPGQGLRLIYYSQIVNDFQKGDIAEGYSVSREKKESFPLTVTSAQKNPTAFYLCASSVTGIYEQYFGPGTRLTVT.

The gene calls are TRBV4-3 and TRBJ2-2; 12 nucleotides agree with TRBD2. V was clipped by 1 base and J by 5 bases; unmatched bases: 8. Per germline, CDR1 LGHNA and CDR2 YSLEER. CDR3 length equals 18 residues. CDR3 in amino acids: CASSQVGKTSGSTGELFF. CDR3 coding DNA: TGCGCCAGCAGCCAAGTTGGGAAGACTAGCGGGAGTACCGGGGAGCTGTTTTTT.

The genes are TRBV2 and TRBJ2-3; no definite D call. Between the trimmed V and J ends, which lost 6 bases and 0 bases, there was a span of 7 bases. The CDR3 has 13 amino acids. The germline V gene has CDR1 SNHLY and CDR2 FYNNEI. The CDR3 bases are TGTGCCAGCAGGAAGGAGAGCACAGATACGCAGTATTTT. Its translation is CASRKESTDTQYF. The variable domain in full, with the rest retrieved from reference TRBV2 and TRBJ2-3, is EPEVTQTPSHQVTQMGQEVILRCVPISNHLYFYWYRQILGQKVEFLVSFYNNEISEKSEIFDDQFSVERPDGSNFTLKIRSTKLEDSAMYFCASRKESTDTQYFGPGTRLTVL.

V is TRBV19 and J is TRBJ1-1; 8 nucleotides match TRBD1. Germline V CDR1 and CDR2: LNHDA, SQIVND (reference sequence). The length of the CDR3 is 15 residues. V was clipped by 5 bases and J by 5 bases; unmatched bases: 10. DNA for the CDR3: TGTGCCAGTAGTTTACGACAGGGGAGGGCGACTGAAGCTTTCTTT. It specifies CASSLRQGRATEAFF.

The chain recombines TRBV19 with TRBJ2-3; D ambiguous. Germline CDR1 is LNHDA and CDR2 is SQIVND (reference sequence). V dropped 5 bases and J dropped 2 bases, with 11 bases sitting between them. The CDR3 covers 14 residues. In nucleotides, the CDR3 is TGTGCCAGTAGTCCCGGCGGTGACACAGATACGCAGTATTTT. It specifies CASSPGGDTDTQYF.

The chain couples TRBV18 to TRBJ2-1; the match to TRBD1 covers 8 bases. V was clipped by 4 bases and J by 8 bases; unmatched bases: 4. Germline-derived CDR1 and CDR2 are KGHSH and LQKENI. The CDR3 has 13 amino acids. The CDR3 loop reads CASSRTGSYEQFF. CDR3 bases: TGTGCCAGCTCACGGACAGGGAGTTATGAGCAGTTCTTC.

The CDR3, as DNA: TGTGCCAGCAGCTTCCAAAACAGGCGTACAGGGAAATTGAACACTGAAGCTTTCTTT. Translation: CASSFQNRRTGKLNTEAFF. This chain connects TRBV7-8 to TRBJ1-1, with D tentatively TRBD1 (6 bases). V lost 3 bases, J lost 0 bases, and 23 bases lay in between. This CDR3 has 19 amino acids. Germline lookup yields CDR1 SGHVS and CDR2 FQNEAQ.

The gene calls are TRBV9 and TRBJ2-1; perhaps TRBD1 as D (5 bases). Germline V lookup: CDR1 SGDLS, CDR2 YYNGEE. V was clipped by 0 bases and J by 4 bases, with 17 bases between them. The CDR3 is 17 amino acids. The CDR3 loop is CASSVDQARAAYNEQFF. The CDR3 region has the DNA TGTGCCAGCAGCGTAGACCAGGCCAGGGCTGCTTACAATGAGCAGTTCTTC.

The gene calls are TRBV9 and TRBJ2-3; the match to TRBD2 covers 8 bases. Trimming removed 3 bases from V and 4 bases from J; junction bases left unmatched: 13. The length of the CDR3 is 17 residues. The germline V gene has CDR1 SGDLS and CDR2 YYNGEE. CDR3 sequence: CASSETPSGGRADTQYF. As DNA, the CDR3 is TGTGCCAGCAGCGAGACCCCCAGCGGGGGAAGGGCAGATACGCAGTATTTT.

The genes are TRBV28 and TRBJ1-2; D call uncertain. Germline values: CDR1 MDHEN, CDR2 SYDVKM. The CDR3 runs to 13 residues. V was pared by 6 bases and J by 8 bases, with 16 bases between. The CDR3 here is CASRSLETRGYTF. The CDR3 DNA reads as TGTGCCAGCAGGTCCCTCGAGACGCGGGGCTACACCTTC.

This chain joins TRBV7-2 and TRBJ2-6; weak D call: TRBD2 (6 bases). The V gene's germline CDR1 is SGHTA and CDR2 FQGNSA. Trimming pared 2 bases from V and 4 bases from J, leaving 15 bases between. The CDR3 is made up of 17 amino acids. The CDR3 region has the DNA TGTGCCAGCAGCTTAAAGGTGGGAGGTTCCGGGGCCAACGTCCTGACTTTC. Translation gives CASSLKVGGSGANVLTF.